Each of the 13 T cell receptor beta chains below was sequenced from the same sample in a study of cytomegalovirus exposure and HLA in healthy donors. Use of 60 Vbeta and 13 Jbeta primers characterized the PCR. The method was immunoSEQ multiplex PCR; TCRdb's version includes in-frame clones alone and lacks a portion of them. The data show roughly 200,000 clones, approximately 70% seen once. Sequenced material: PBMCs. These TCRs come from a man aged 40-49 years in good health and CMV-seropositive.

The V call is TRBV6-5, the J call TRBJ1-1; TRBD1 might be the D (5 bases). The V end was cut by 5 bases, the J end by 3 bases, with 10 bases between. Per the germline V gene, CDR1 is MNHEY and CDR2 is SVGAGI. The length of the CDR3 is 13 residues. This CDR3 is CASSITGYTEAFF. The CDR3 DNA follows: TGTGCCAGCAGTATAACAGGCTACACTGAAGCTTTCTTT.

This clone was counted between two and nine times. The J gene is TRBJ2-2, the V gene TRBV28; TRBD1 might be the D (5 bases). Trimming cost V 7 bases and J 8 bases, with 14 bases left between them. Germline CDR1 reads MDHEN; CDR2 reads SYDVKM. The CDR3 covers 13 residues. The CDR3 spells CASKWGSEGELFF. The CDR3 nucleotides read TGTGCCAGCAAATGGGGCAGCGAGGGGGAGCTGTTTTTT.

The chain links TRBV27 to TRBJ1-5; a possible D gene is TRBD1 (5 bases). CDR1 is MNHEY, CDR2 SMNVEV, per germline (reference sequence). Between the trimmed V and J ends, which lost 5 bases and 4 bases, there was a span of 9 bases. CDR3 length: 13 amino acids. The CDR3 sequence: CASSGSGNQPQHF. In DNA form, the CDR3 reads TGTGCCAGCAGTGGCTCAGGGAATCAGCCCCAGCATTTT.

The rearrangement links TRBV15 to TRBJ2-7; weak D call: TRBD2 (7 bases). The V and J ends lost 3 bases and 0 bases respectively, with 15 bases between them. CDR1 is LNHNV and CDR2 is YYDKDF in the germline V gene (reference sequence). The CDR3 consists of 16 residues. CDR3 sequence (DNA): TGTGCCACCAGCAGTCAGGGCGGGGGCCTCTCCTACGAGCAGTACTTC. It specifies CATSSQGGGLSYEQYF.

CDR3 protein: CATADSRQETQYF. The CDR3 DNA sequence: TGTGCCACCGCCGACTCGAGACAAGAGACCCAGTACTTC. The chain combines TRBV10-3 with TRBJ2-5; D is uncertain. V was pared by 10 bases and J by 2 bases, with 14 bases between. The length of the CDR3 is 13 residues. Germline V CDR1 and CDR2: ENHRY, SYGVKD.

The sample holds a few counts of this clone. The rearrangement joins TRBV7-8 to TRBJ1-2; maybe TRBD1 (5 bases). The V end lost 0 bases, the J end lost 5 bases, and 13 bases lay between the germline ends. The germline V gene has CDR1 SGHVS and CDR2 FQNEAQ. The CDR3 has 15 amino acids. The CDR3 loop reads CASSLAGQEHYGYTF. The CDR3 DNA reads TGTGCCAGCAGCTTAGCGGGGCAGGAGCATTATGGCTACACCTTC.

The rearrangement uses TRBV27 and TRBJ1-6; D unclear. In germline, CDR1 is MNHEY, CDR2 SMNVEV (reference sequence). The V end lost 0 bases, the J end lost 0 bases, and 12 bases lay between the germline ends. The CDR3 contains 18 residues. CDR3 bases: TGTGCCAGCAGTTTATCTGGAGGTCCTAGCTCCTATAATTCACCCCTCCACTTT. Its translation: CASSLSGGPSSYNSPLHF.

This sequence joins TRBV5-1 and TRBJ2-5; D might be TRBD1 (6 bases). The CDR3 runs to 13 residues. Trimming stripped 1 base from V and 4 bases from J, with 8 bases between. CDR1 is SGHRS and CDR2 is YFSETQ in the germline V gene. CDR3 bases: TGCGCCAGCAGCTTGACAGGGATAGAGACCCAGTACTTC. This gives the protein CASSLTGIETQYF. The full variable domain, its missing parts supplied by reference TRBV5-1 and TRBJ2-5, is KAGVTQTPRYLIKTRGQQVTLSCSPISGHRSVSWYQQTPGQGLQFLFEYFSETQRNKGNFPGRFSGRQFSNSRSEMNVSTLELGDSALYLCASSLTGIETQYFGPGTRLLVL.

This clone came up a few times. The chain combines TRBV4-1 with TRBJ2-6; unclear D gene. Trimming left V 1 base short and J 0 bases short, with 7 bases between. From germline, CDR1 is MGHRA and CDR2 YSYEKL. The length of the CDR3 is 16 residues. The CDR3 bases are TGCGCCAGCAGCCAAGTAGAGAGCTCTGGGGCCAACGTCCTGACTTTC. This sequence encodes CASSQVESSGANVLTF.

The chain couples TRBV6-5 to TRBJ2-7; D ambiguous. CDR3 length: 11 amino acids. V dropped 3 bases and J dropped 4 bases, with 4 bases sitting between them. Germline CDR1 is MNHEY and CDR2 is SVGAGI. CDR3 protein: CASSYRYEQYF. In DNA form, the CDR3 reads TGTGCCAGCAGTTATCGGTACGAGCAGTACTTC.

The V and J genes are TRBV5-5 and TRBJ1-4, with D perhaps TRBD1 (5 bases). The CDR3 has 15 amino acids. Germline V gives CDR1 SGHKS, CDR2 YYEKEE (reference sequence). Trimming removed 2 bases at V and 8 bases at J, with 16 bases between. CDR3 loop: CASSFYGGVGEKLFF. The CDR3 region has the DNA TGTGCCAGCAGCTTCTATGGGGGGGTTGGGGAAAAACTGTTTTTT.

This sequence joins TRBV6-5 and TRBJ1-2; D uncertain. The CDR3 extends over 12 amino acids. Germline V gene lookup returns CDR1 MNHEY and CDR2 SVGAGI. V was clipped by 5 bases and J by 3 bases, with 7 bases between them. The CDR3 DNA follows: TGTGCCAGCAGTCCGGGTTACTATGGCTACACCTTC. Its protein product is CASSPGYYGYTF.

The rearrangement uses TRBV11-2 and TRBJ2-2, with D perhaps matching TRBD1 (5 bases). Germline values: CDR1 SGHAT, CDR2 FQNNGV. The V and J ends lost 5 bases and 1 base respectively, with 8 bases between them. This CDR3 has 14 residues. The CDR3 region is CASSQDRNTGELFF. The CDR3 nucleotides are TGTGCCAGCAGCCAAGACAGGAACACCGGGGAGCTGTTTTTT.